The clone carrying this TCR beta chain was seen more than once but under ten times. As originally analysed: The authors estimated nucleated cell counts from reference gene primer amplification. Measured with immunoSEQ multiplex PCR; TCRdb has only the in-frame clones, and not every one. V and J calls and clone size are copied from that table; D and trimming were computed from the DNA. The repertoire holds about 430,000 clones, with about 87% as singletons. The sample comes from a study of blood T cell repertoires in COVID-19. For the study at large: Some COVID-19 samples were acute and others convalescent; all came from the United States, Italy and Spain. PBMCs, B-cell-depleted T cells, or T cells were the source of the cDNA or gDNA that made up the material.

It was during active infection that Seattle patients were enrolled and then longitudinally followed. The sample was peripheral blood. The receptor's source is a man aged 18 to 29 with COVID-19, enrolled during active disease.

CDR3 in DNA: TGTGCCAGCTCACCGAAAAACCAGGGTGGACCTGAAGCTTTCTTT. It yields the protein CASSPKNQGGPEAFF. This chain uses TRBV18 with TRBJ1-1; possibly TRBD1 for D (5 bases). Germline V gene sequence: CDR1 KGHSH, CDR2 LQKENI. This CDR3 is built from 15 residues. V lost 3 bases and J lost 6, with 17 bases in between.